These T cell receptor beta chains were read from a single sample in a study of shared clonotypes between healthy human individuals. TCRdb's table, derived via immunoSEQ multiplex PCR, lists solely in-frame clones and lacks some. Of roughly 1,100,000 clones listed, about 74% are singletons. Sequences were obtained from memory CD4+ T cells sorted from blood. These TCRs come from a man younger than 35 in good health. Both conserved end residues are part of each CDR3. The D gene is left open where the match is weak. Expanded clones are given a class, and other clones once, few, many or no size at all.

d_gene: .
j_gene: TRBJ1-1
v_gene: TRBV18
abundance: .
CDR3aa: CASSPQKNTEAFF
CDR3nt: TGTGCCAGCTCGCCACAAAAGAACACTGAAGCTTTCTTT

d_gene: TRBD1
j_gene: TRBJ1-2
v_gene: TRBV6-5
abundance: .
CDR3aa: CASSPTGRGIVGYTF
CDR3nt: TGTGCCAGCAGCCCCACGGGCAGGGGGATAGTCGGCTACACCTTC

d_gene: .
j_gene: TRBJ2-2
v_gene: TRBV5-8
abundance: .
CDR3aa: CASSLGQIGGTGELFF
CDR3nt: TGTGCCAGCAGCTTGGGACAAATCGGTGGCACCGGGGAGCTGTTTTTT

d_gene: .
j_gene: TRBJ2-5
v_gene: TRBV5-1
abundance: .
CDR3aa: CASSLQGNQETQYF
CDR3nt: TGCGCCAGCAGCTTGCAGGGGAATCAAGAGACCCAGTACTTC

d_gene: .
j_gene: TRBJ2-3
v_gene: TRBV6-5
abundance: .
CDR3aa: CASSSRLPDTQYF
CDR3nt: TGTGCCAGCAGCTCCCGACTACCTGATACGCAGTATTTT

d_gene: .
j_gene: TRBJ1-5
v_gene: TRBV19
abundance: .
CDR3aa: CASSIRPNSNQPQHF
CDR3nt: TGTGCCAGTAGTATCAGACCGAATAGCAATCAGCCCCAGCATTTT

d_gene: TRBD2
j_gene: TRBJ2-3
v_gene: TRBV7-8
abundance: .
CDR3aa: CASSLAGGSTDTQYF
CDR3nt: TGTGCCAGCAGCTTAGCCGGGGGGAGCACAGATACGCAGTATTTT

d_gene: .
j_gene: TRBJ2-1
v_gene: TRBV5-1
abundance: .
CDR3aa: CASSLSLPGANEQFF
CDR3nt: TGCGCCAGCAGCTTATCTCTTCCGGGGGCCAATGAGCAGTTCTTC

d_gene: .
j_gene: TRBJ1-1
v_gene: TRBV11-2
abundance: .
CDR3aa: CASSLGPQGLRNTEAFF
CDR3nt: TGTGCCAGCAGCTTAGGCCCCCAGGGATTAAGGAACACTGAAGCTTTCTTT

d_gene: TRBD1
j_gene: TRBJ1-5
v_gene: TRBV7-2
abundance: .
CDR3aa: CASIQPDRANQPQHF
CDR3nt: TGTGCCAGCATTCAGCCCGACAGGGCCAATCAGCCCCAGCATTTT

d_gene: .
j_gene: TRBJ1-5
v_gene: TRBV11-1
abundance: .
CDR3aa: CASSSDRDQPQHF
CDR3nt: TGTGCCAGCAGCTCGGACAGAGATCAGCCCCAGCATTTT

d_gene: .
j_gene: TRBJ2-3
v_gene: TRBV11-3
abundance: .
CDR3aa: CASSADSYTQYF
CDR3nt: TGTGCCAGCAGCGCGGACAGTTATACGCAGTATTTT

d_gene: .
j_gene: TRBJ1-5
v_gene: TRBV28
abundance: .
CDR3aa: CASSMAGLMDQPQHF
CDR3nt: TGTGCCAGCAGTATGGCGGGACTAATGGATCAGCCCCAGCATTTT

d_gene: TRBD1
j_gene: TRBJ2-7
v_gene: TRBV29-1
abundance: .
CDR3aa: CSVPGTGVSEQYF
CDR3nt: TGCAGCGTCCCCGGGACAGGCGTTTCCGAGCAGTACTTC

d_gene: .
j_gene: TRBJ1-1
v_gene: TRBV18
abundance: .
CDR3aa: CASSGGPPLSTEAFF
CDR3nt: TGTGCCAGCTCGGGAGGGCCCCCCCTAAGTACTGAAGCTTTCTTT

d_gene: .
j_gene: TRBJ1-5
v_gene: TRBV2
abundance: .
CDR3aa: CASSELGYGQPQHF
CDR3nt: TGTGCCAGCAGTGAGTTGGGTTATGGGCAGCCCCAGCATTTT

d_gene: TRBD2
j_gene: TRBJ2-1
v_gene: TRBV4-3
abundance: .
CDR3aa: CASSQGLGLAGGNEQFF
CDR3nt: TGCGCCAGCAGCCAAGGGCTTGGACTAGCGGGAGGTAATGAGCAGTTCTTC

d_gene: .
j_gene: TRBJ2-7
v_gene: TRBV5-4
abundance: .
CDR3aa: CASSRGGQGAYEQYF
CDR3nt: TGTGCCAGCAGCAGGGGAGGCCAGGGGGCCTACGAGCAGTACTTC

d_gene: TRBD2
j_gene: TRBJ2-5
v_gene: TRBV18
abundance: .
CDR3aa: CASSPQASGYQETQYF
CDR3nt: TGTGCCAGCTCACCACAGGCTAGCGGTTACCAAGAGACCCAGTACTTC

d_gene: .
j_gene: TRBJ1-2
v_gene: TRBV4-1
abundance: .
CDR3aa: CASSQEGQIYGYTF
CDR3nt: TGCGCCAGCAGCCAAGAAGGGCAGATCTATGGCTACACCTTC

d_gene: .
j_gene: TRBJ2-7
v_gene: TRBV7-9
abundance: few
CDR3aa: CASSLRIGPSYEQYF
CDR3nt: TGTGCCAGCAGCTTAAGGATCGGTCCATCCTACGAGCAGTACTTC

d_gene: TRBD2
j_gene: TRBJ2-2
v_gene: TRBV6-6
abundance: .
CDR3aa: CASRLAGASNTGELFF
CDR3nt: TGTGCCAGCCGACTAGCGGGGGCCTCGAACACCGGGGAGCTGTTTTTT

d_gene: .
j_gene: TRBJ2-1
v_gene: TRBV5-4
abundance: few
CDR3aa: CASSLRTSAFTYNEQFF
CDR3nt: TGTGCCAGCAGCTTGAGAACGTCAGCCTTTACCTACAATGAGCAGTTCTTC

d_gene: TRBD2
j_gene: TRBJ2-5
v_gene: TRBV6-1
abundance: .
CDR3aa: CASSEWRGGQETQYF
CDR3nt: TGTGCCAGCAGTGAATGGCGGGGGGGCCAGGAGACCCAGTACTTC

d_gene: .
j_gene: TRBJ1-5
v_gene: TRBV2
abundance: .
CDR3aa: CASNRRINQPQHF
CDR3nt: TGTGCCAGCAATCGACGGATTAATCAGCCCCAGCATTTT

d_gene: .
j_gene: TRBJ2-7
v_gene: TRBV5-6
abundance: few
CDR3aa: CASSPGSAEQYF
CDR3nt: TGTGCCAGCAGCCCTGGAAGCGCCGAGCAGTACTTC

d_gene: .
j_gene: TRBJ2-3
v_gene: TRBV20-1
abundance: .
CDR3aa: CSAKETDTQYF
CDR3nt: TGCAGTGCTAAGGAAACAGATACGCAGTATTTT

d_gene: .
j_gene: TRBJ2-7
v_gene: TRBV15
abundance: .
CDR3aa: CATSRLDGGSYEQYF
CDR3nt: TGTGCCACCAGCAGACTAGACGGAGGGTCCTACGAGCAGTACTTC

d_gene: .
j_gene: TRBJ1-5
v_gene: TRBV5-8
abundance: .
CDR3aa: CASSLARGGNQPQHF
CDR3nt: TGTGCCAGCAGCTTGGCGAGGGGTGGAAATCAGCCCCAGCATTTT

d_gene: TRBD1
j_gene: TRBJ1-6
v_gene: TRBV5-4
abundance: many
CDR3aa: CASSLQGGDNSPLHF
CDR3nt: TGTGCCAGCAGCTTGCAAGGGGGCGATAATTCACCCCTCCACTTT

d_gene: TRBD1
j_gene: TRBJ1-1
v_gene: TRBV7-2
abundance: few
CDR3aa: CASSLVAGGKAEAFF
CDR3nt: TGTGCCAGCAGCTTAGTTGCAGGGGGCAAGGCTGAAGCTTTCTTT

d_gene: TRBD2
j_gene: TRBJ2-1
v_gene: TRBV7-8
abundance: .
CDR3aa: CASSPSGSGTFHEQFF
CDR3nt: TGTGCCAGCAGCCCATCGGGGAGCGGGACTTTTCATGAGCAGTTCTTC

d_gene: .
j_gene: TRBJ1-2
v_gene: TRBV5-1
abundance: .
CDR3aa: CASKTEERNGYTF
CDR3nt: TGCGCCAGCAAGACGGAGGAGAGAAATGGCTACACCTTC

d_gene: .
j_gene: TRBJ1-2
v_gene: TRBV7-2
abundance: .
CDR3aa: CASSHDAGLIYGYTF
CDR3nt: TGTGCCAGCAGCCACGACGCAGGGCTCATCTATGGCTACACCTTC

d_gene: .
j_gene: TRBJ2-2
v_gene: TRBV9
abundance: .
CDR3aa: CASSPGGQPNTGELFF
CDR3nt: TGTGCCAGCAGCCCCGGGGGACAACCGAACACCGGGGAGCTGTTTTTT

d_gene: TRBD2
j_gene: TRBJ2-3
v_gene: TRBV19
abundance: .
CDR3aa: CASTSGNSGTDTQYF
CDR3nt: TGTGCCAGTACTAGCGGGAACTCTGGGACAGATACGCAGTATTTT

d_gene: TRBD1
j_gene: TRBJ1-4
v_gene: TRBV5-4
abundance: .
CDR3aa: CASSFRQGNEKLFF
CDR3nt: TGTGCCAGCAGCTTTCGACAGGGGAATGAAAAACTGTTTTTT

d_gene: .
j_gene: TRBJ2-1
v_gene: TRBV15
abundance: .
CDR3aa: CATSDWMRGNEQFF
CDR3nt: TGTGCCACCAGCGACTGGATGAGGGGCAATGAGCAGTTCTTC

d_gene: .
j_gene: TRBJ2-2
v_gene: TRBV6-5
abundance: few
CDR3aa: CATHGDIGAGELFF
CDR3nt: TGTGCCACCCACGGGGACATAGGCGCCGGGGAGCTGTTTTTT

d_gene: .
j_gene: TRBJ2-2
v_gene: TRBV9
abundance: .
CDR3aa: CASSVDTGPGIGELFF
CDR3nt: TGTGCCAGCAGCGTAGATACGGGACCTGGGATCGGGGAGCTGTTTTTT

d_gene: .
j_gene: TRBJ2-6
v_gene: TRBV28
abundance: .
CDR3aa: CASSLLRGANVLTF
CDR3nt: TGTGCCAGCAGTTTATTGCGAGGGGCCAACGTCCTGACTTTC

d_gene: .
j_gene: TRBJ2-6
v_gene: TRBV30
abundance: .
CDR3aa: CACPRASGANVLTF
CDR3nt: TGTGCCTGCCCCCGGGCCTCTGGGGCCAACGTCCTGACTTTC

d_gene: TRBD2
j_gene: TRBJ2-1
v_gene: TRBV9
abundance: once
CDR3aa: CASSPRSASGSNEQFF
CDR3nt: TGTGCCAGCAGCCCCCGGTCGGCTAGCGGGAGCAATGAGCAGTTCTTC

d_gene: .
j_gene: TRBJ1-4
v_gene: TRBV28
abundance: .
CDR3aa: CASSPRTSNEKLFF
CDR3nt: TGTGCCAGCAGTCCCCGGACTTCTAATGAAAAACTGTTTTTT

d_gene: .
j_gene: TRBJ2-1
v_gene: TRBV5-1
abundance: .
CDR3aa: CASSFGGKHNEQFF
CDR3nt: TGCGCCAGCAGCTTTGGTGGGAAACACAATGAGCAGTTCTTC

d_gene: TRBD1
j_gene: TRBJ2-2
v_gene: TRBV6-6
abundance: .
CDR3aa: CASRVQGAAGELFF
CDR3nt: TGTGCGAGTAGGGTGCAGGGGGCGGCCGGGGAGCTGTTTTTT

d_gene: .
j_gene: TRBJ2-3
v_gene: TRBV5-6
abundance: .
CDR3aa: CASSWYGGNGVGDTQYF
CDR3nt: TGTGCCAGCAGCTGGTACGGCGGGAATGGCGTGGGTGATACGCAGTATTTT

d_gene: .
j_gene: TRBJ1-2
v_gene: TRBV15
abundance: few
CDR3aa: CATSRYGLQIYGYTF
CDR3nt: TGTGCCACCAGCCGATACGGACTCCAGATCTATGGCTACACCTTC

d_gene: .
j_gene: TRBJ2-1
v_gene: TRBV7-7
abundance: .
CDR3aa: CASSVDRTNEQFF
CDR3nt: TGTGCTAGCAGCGTAGACAGGACCAATGAGCAGTTCTTC

d_gene: .
j_gene: TRBJ1-2
v_gene: TRBV6-5
abundance: .
CDR3aa: CASSYSPTGRGYTF
CDR3nt: TGTGCCAGCAGTTATTCACCCACCGGGCGGGGCTACACCTTC

d_gene: .
j_gene: TRBJ2-1
v_gene: TRBV9
abundance: .
CDR3aa: CASSAAGGPYNEQFF
CDR3nt: TGTGCCAGCAGCGCTGCAGGTGGGCCCTACAATGAGCAGTTCTTC

d_gene: .
j_gene: TRBJ1-1
v_gene: TRBV6-1
abundance: .
CDR3aa: CASSVLQVGNTEAFF
CDR3nt: TGTGCCAGCAGCGTCCTACAGGTAGGGAACACTGAAGCTTTCTTT